These 25 T cell receptor beta chains were sequenced from one sample in a study of siplizumab effects on memory and regulatory T cells. Sequencing used immunoSEQ multiplex PCR; TCRdb keeps in-frame clones, though not all of them. Of about 100,000 clones listed, 94% are singletons. Input material: Tregs sorted from blood. All receptors come from a human donor in good health.

This chain joins TRBV27 and TRBJ2-2; D uncertain. V lost 9 bases, J lost 4 bases, and 12 bases lay in between. The CDR3 covers 13 residues. CDR1 and CDR2 (germline): MNHEY, SMNVEV (reference sequence). For the CDR3, the DNA is TGTGCCAGTAGAATTTTACTCACCGGGGAGCTGTTTTTT. Translation: CASRILLTGELFF.

V gene TRBV11-2 combines with J gene TRBJ1-1, with D perhaps TRBD1 (6 bases). In germline, CDR1 is SGHAT, CDR2 FQNNGV. The CDR3 contains 13 residues. V was clipped by 6 bases and J by 3 bases, with 11 bases between them. CDR3 loop: CASSWNRDTEAFF. The CDR3, as DNA: TGTGCCAGCAGTTGGAACAGGGACACTGAAGCTTTCTTT.

The chain joins TRBV11-2 to TRBJ1-2, with 8 nucleotides matching TRBD1. The CDR3 consists of 15 residues. In germline, CDR1 is SGHAT, CDR2 FQNNGV. V dropped 1 base and J dropped 4; count of bases not matched to a gene: 5. The CDR3 sequence is CASSLGPTGGYGYTF. CDR3 DNA sequence: TGTGCCAGCAGCTTAGGGCCCACAGGGGGCTATGGCTACACCTTC.

The table lists this clone with a count of one. The chain carries TRBV9 and TRBJ2-1; 7 bases are shared with TRBD1. The junction had 3 bases not matched to a gene; V was cut back by 0 bases and J by 3 bases. The CDR3 is 15 amino acids. CDR1 is SGDLS and CDR2 is YYNGEE in the germline V gene. This chain's CDR3 is CASSVGQGVYNEQFF. CDR3 sequence (DNA): TGTGCCAGCAGCGTAGGGCAGGGGGTCTACAATGAGCAGTTCTTC.

CDR3 coding DNA: TGTGCCAGCAGGAAACGCGGTGAGGTAGGAGAGACCCAGTACTTC. Translating it yields CASRKRGEVGETQYF. This chain links TRBV2 with TRBJ2-5; D is uncertain. V lost 6 bases to trimming and J lost 4 bases, with 18 bases between them. CDR3 length: 15 residues. The germline CDR1 and CDR2 sequences are SNHLY and FYNNEI. Full variable domain (remainder filled in from reference TRBV2 and TRBJ2-5): EPEVTQTPSHQVTQMGQEVILRCVPISNHLYFYWYRQILGQKVEFLVSFYNNEISEKSEIFDDQFSVERPDGSNFTLKIRSTKLEDSAMYFCASRKRGEVGETQYFGPGTRLLVL.

This clone was picked up one time. The rearrangement joins TRBV19 to TRBJ2-1; TRBD2 matches at 14 bases. The length of the CDR3 is 18 residues. Trimming took 3 bases from V and 9 from J; bases not matched to a gene: 13. CDR1 and CDR2 from the germline V gene are LNHDA and SQIVND (reference sequence). CDR3 DNA sequence: TGTGCCAGTAGTATTATGTCGGGGACTAGCGGGAGTAAGGGTGAGCAGTTCTTC. It yields the protein CASSIMSGTSGSKGEQFF.

V and J are TRBV5-1 and TRBJ1-1, with unresolved D. Trimming shortened V by 3 bases and J by 7 bases, and 10 bases separated the two germline ends. This CDR3 contains 12 residues. The V gene's germline CDR1 is SGHRS and CDR2 YFSETQ. The CDR3 spells CASSSHRLEAFF. The CDR3 nucleotides read TGCGCCAGCAGCTCACACCGCCTTGAAGCTTTCTTT.

The genes are TRBV7-2 and TRBJ1-5; maybe TRBD1 (6 bases). This CDR3 region has 14 residues. Trimming left V 1 base short and J 9 bases short, with 13 bases between. CDR1 is SGHTA, CDR2 FQGNSA, per germline. Written as DNA, the CDR3 is TGTGCCAGCAGCTTAGTGGGGGGCCCAAGGCCCCAGCATTTT. Its translation: CASSLVGGPRPQHF.

The chain recombines TRBV28 with TRBJ1-5, with 11 bases identical to TRBD1. The CDR3 runs to 14 residues. J lost 8 bases, V lost 9 bases, and 9 bases had no gene match. Per germline, CDR1 MDHEN and CDR2 SYDVKM. The DNA of the CDR3 is TGTGCCAGTGGGAGGACAGGGGGCTTCAAGCCCCAGCATTTT. This encodes CASGRTGGFKPQHF.

The V gene is TRBV5-1, the J gene TRBJ2-1; TRBD2 matches 7 bases. CDR1 is SGHRS, CDR2 YFSETQ, per germline. The length of the CDR3 is 14 residues. With 5 bases clipped from V and 7 bases from J, the junction kept 9 bases outside the gene matches. The chain's CDR3 is CASRAGVRGNEQFF. Here the CDR3 DNA reads TGCGCCAGCAGGGCGGGAGTGCGGGGTAATGAGCAGTTCTTC.

The chain joins TRBV6-1 to TRBJ2-1; 9 bases line up with TRBD2. With 2 bases clipped from V and 5 bases from J, the junction kept 10 bases outside the gene matches. The CDR3 contains 17 residues. Germline V gene sequence: CDR1 MNHNS, CDR2 SASEGT. This chain's CDR3 is CASSEPGLAPINNEQFF. DNA for the CDR3: TGTGCCAGCAGTGAACCGGGACTAGCACCTATCAACAATGAGCAGTTCTTC.

The V call is TRBV18, the J call TRBJ1-1; TRBD1 might be the D (6 bases). Looked up from germline, CDR1 is KGHSH and CDR2 is LQKENI. Trimming left V 4 bases short and J 5 bases short, with 17 bases between. The CDR3 is 15 amino acids. In DNA, the CDR3 is TGTGCCAGCTCACGTTTTACAGGGTACGGGACTGAAGCTTTCTTT. Protein: CASSRFTGYGTEAFF.

The chain recombines TRBV6-1 with TRBJ2-7; TRBD2 matches 9 bases. V dropped 4 bases and J dropped 3; count of bases not matched to a gene: 10. This CDR3 comprises 16 residues. Germline V gene lookup returns CDR1 MNHNS and CDR2 SASEGT. DNA for the CDR3: TGTGCCAGCAGTGGCACCATAGCGGGAGTTGGCTACGAGCAGTACTTC. This translates into CASSGTIAGVGYEQYF.

The chain uses TRBV28 and TRBJ2-7; D not resolved. The CDR3 contains 13 residues. Deletions cut 3 bases from V and 3 bases from J, with 9 bases between. Germline V lookup: CDR1 MDHEN, CDR2 SYDVKM. The CDR3 DNA reads TGTGCCAGCAGTTTCAGGCTTAACTACGAGCAGTACTTC. It specifies CASSFRLNYEQYF. Using reference TRBV28 and TRBJ2-7 for the parts outside the CDR3, the full variable domain is DVKVTQSSRYLVKRTGEKVFLECVQDMDHENMFWYRQDPGLGLRLIYFSYDVKMKEKGDIPEGYSVSREKKERFSLILESASTNQTSMYLCASSFRLNYEQYFGPGTRLTVT.

The chain is built from TRBV5-1 and TRBJ2-1; D not resolved. The CDR3 length is 14 residues. Trimming removed 2 bases from V and 1 base from J, with 7 bases in between. Germline V gives CDR1 SGHRS, CDR2 YFSETQ. The CDR3 nucleotides are TGCGCCAGCAGCTTTACCCCATCCTACAATGAGCAGTTCTTC. Translating it yields CASSFTPSYNEQFF.

The V and J genes are TRBV18 and TRBJ2-3, with D possibly TRBD2 on 5 matching bases. In germline, CDR1 is KGHSH, CDR2 LQKENI. V lost 1 base and J lost 3, with 5 bases in between. The CDR3 length is 13 residues. DNA for the CDR3: TGTGCCAGCTCACCACGCGGGACAGATACGCAGTATTTT. This gives the protein CASSPRGTDTQYF.

V and J are TRBV7-9 and TRBJ2-1; 9 bases are a match to TRBD2. This CDR3 is 16 amino acids long. Trimming took 0 bases from V and 3 from J; bases not matched to a gene: 3. The V gene's germline CDR1 is SEHNR and CDR2 FQNEAQ (reference sequence). The CDR3 here is CASSLAGTSFYNEQFF. The CDR3 region has the DNA TGTGCCAGCAGCTTAGCCGGGACTAGCTTCTACAATGAGCAGTTCTTC.

In the case of this clone: Other DNA sequences of this sample code for an identical CDR3. The chain links TRBV18 to TRBJ2-5, with D hard to call. V was pared by 2 bases and J by 5 bases, with 3 bases between. This CDR3 is 11 amino acids long. The germline V gene has CDR1 KGHSH and CDR2 LQKENI. CDR3 loop: CASSPRETQYF. The CDR3 DNA sequence: TGTGCCAGCTCACCAAGGGAGACCCAGTACTTC.

The genes are TRBV14 and TRBJ2-7; 11 bases match TRBD2. The CDR3 sequence is 15 residues long. Germline V gives CDR1 SGHDN, CDR2 FVKESK. The V gene end was trimmed by 5 bases and the J gene end by 4 bases; junction bases not matched to a gene: 7. In nucleotides, the CDR3 is TGTGCCAGCAGCGTCACTAGCGGGAGCTGGTACGAGCAGTACTTC. Translation: CASSVTSGSWYEQYF.

The V and J genes are TRBV7-6 and TRBJ2-2, with TRBD2 matching over 9 bases. Germline V gene data show CDR1 as SGHVS and CDR2 as FNYEAQ. The trim removed 11 bases at V and 4 bases at J, leaving 11 bases unmatched. This CDR3 spans 15 amino acids. The CDR3 sequence: CAGAGGLGGTGELFF. The CDR3 region has the DNA TGTGCCGGAGCGGGAGGTCTAGGCGGCACCGGGGAGCTGTTTTTT. Variable domain in full (rest from reference TRBV7-6 and TRBJ2-2): GAGVSQSPRYKVTKRGQDVALRCDPISGHVSLYWYRQALGQGPEFLTYFNYEAQQDKSGLPNDRFSAERPEGSISTLTIQRTEQRDSAMYRCAGAGGLGGTGELFFGEGSRLTVL.

V is TRBV4-1 and J is TRBJ2-6; a weak D match, TRBD1 (6 bases). Germline assignment: CDR1 MGHRA and CDR2 YSYEKL. The CDR3 is 17 residues long. Deletions cut 4 bases from V and 1 base from J, with 14 bases between. The CDR3 reads CASSLGGLESGANVLTF. The CDR3 nucleotides read TGCGCCAGCAGCCTAGGGGGTCTGGAATCTGGGGCCAACGTCCTGACTTTC.

The rearrangement links TRBV19 to TRBJ2-6; TRBD1 matches at 7 bases. V gave up 8 bases and J gave up 1 base; unmatched junction bases: 11. The CDR3 covers 17 residues. Per the germline V gene, CDR1 is LNHDA and CDR2 is SQIVND (reference sequence). The DNA of the CDR3 is TGTGCCAGTGCACGGACAGGAATCGTATCTGGGGCCAACGTCCTGACTTTC. Its translation: CASARTGIVSGANVLTF. The full variable domain, with the rest looked up from reference TRBV19 and TRBJ2-6, is DGGITQSPKYLFRKEGQNVTLSCEQNLNHDAMYWYRQDPGQGLRLIYYSQIVNDFQKGDIAEGYSVSREKKESFPLTVTSAQKNPTAFYLCASARTGIVSGANVLTFGAGSRLTVL.

V gene TRBV19 combines with J gene TRBJ2-5; TRBD1 matches at 7 bases. Germline V lookup: CDR1 LNHDA, CDR2 SQIVND (reference sequence). This CDR3 region has 14 residues. After removal of 3 bases from V and 2 bases from J, the junction contained 3 bases not matched to a gene. CDR3 DNA: TGTGCCAGTAGTATCCGGGACAGTCAAGAGACCCAGTACTTC. This codes for CASSIRDSQETQYF.

The chain links TRBV29-1 to TRBJ1-4, with a possible D match to TRBD1 (5 bases). Trimming shortened V by 6 bases and J by 2 bases, and 10 bases separated the two germline ends. Germline V CDR1 and CDR2: SQVTM, ANQGSEA. This CDR3 comprises 13 residues. The DNA for the CDR3 is TGCAGCGTGGGACGTAGCACTAATGAAAAACTGTTTTTT. It is translated as CSVGRSTNEKLFF.

The rearrangement joins TRBV27 to TRBJ2-1, with TRBD2 as a possible D gene (6 bases). From germline, CDR1 is MNHEY and CDR2 SMNVEV (reference sequence). Trimming removed 2 bases from V and 12 bases from J, with 20 bases in between. This CDR3 is 15 amino acids long. CDR3 amino acids: CASSLGSLAKDRQFF. For the CDR3, the DNA is TGTGCCAGCAGTTTAGGTTCACTAGCTAAGGATCGGCAGTTCTTC.